The entry that follows covers one TCR beta chain sequence. The data belong to a study of T cell responses to AZD1222 COVID-19 vaccine. Trimming pared 5 bases from V and 2 bases from J, leaving 22 bases between. CDR1 is MNHEY, CDR2 SVGEGT, per germline. The CDR3 covers 17 residues. Generated by immunoSEQ multiplex PCR, the TCRdb table keeps only in-frame clones and is missing some. The table has 20,000 or so clones, around 82% seen once. This receptor was identified in an adult who received the AZD1222 COVID-19 vaccine. Sequenced material: peripheral blood, taken 28 days after the second AZD1222 dose. This chain uses TRBV6-2 or TRBV6-3 with TRBJ2-7; D is perhaps TRBD2 (6 bases). The CDR3 nucleotides read TGTGCCAGCAGTACCCGAACCTACATACTAGCCCCCTACGAGCAGTACTTC. Translation: CASSTRTYILAPYEQYF.